The text below deals with one T cell receptor (beta chain). This record belongs to a study of blood T cell repertoires in COVID-19. Study-level background: Samples of COVID-19 (acute and convalescent) were obtained from the United States, Italy and Spain. PBMCs, B-cell-depleted T cells, or T cells were the source of the cDNA or gDNA that made up the material.

The authors' processing: Quantification of nucleated cells was approximated via reference gene primer amplification. Generated by immunoSEQ multiplex PCR, the TCRdb table keeps only in-frame clones and is missing some. V and J calls plus clone size are reproduced from that table; the DNA served to infer D and trimming. This table holds about 24,000 clones, 81% found once. Looked up from germline, CDR1 is SGDLS and CDR2 is YYNGEE. V lost 0 bases, J lost 2 bases, and 3 bases stayed unmatched. The CDR3 extends over 17 amino acids. This sequence originates from a man between 70 and 80 years old with acute or convalescent COVID-19. The V call is TRBV9, the J call TRBJ2-6; 9 positions agree with TRBD1. The material sequenced was peripheral blood. CDR3 DNA sequence: TGTGCCAGCAGCGTAGGGACAGGGGTTACTGGGGCCAACGTCCTGACTTTC. Its translation: CASSVGTGVTGANVLTF.